This TCR beta chain was captured in a study of cytomegalovirus exposure and HLA in healthy donors. Researchers ran the PCR with 60 Vbeta and 13 Jbeta primers. Clones were sequenced by immunoSEQ multiplex PCR, and TCRdb holds only the in-frame ones, with some missing. The sample shows approximately 190,000 clones, 82% of them seen only once. After removal of 3 bases from V and 2 bases from J, the junction contained 14 bases not matched to a gene. Germline V gives CDR1 SNHLY, CDR2 FYNNEI. CDR3 length: 18 residues. This receptor was identified in a woman younger than 30 in good health and CMV-seronegative. The material sequenced was PBMCs. The rearrangement joins TRBV2 to TRBJ2-7; 9 bases align to TRBD2. The CDR3 spells CASSDGGSGSFGAYEQYF. CDR3 bases: TGTGCCAGCAGTGACGGGGGTAGCGGGAGTTTTGGGGCCTACGAGCAGTACTTC.